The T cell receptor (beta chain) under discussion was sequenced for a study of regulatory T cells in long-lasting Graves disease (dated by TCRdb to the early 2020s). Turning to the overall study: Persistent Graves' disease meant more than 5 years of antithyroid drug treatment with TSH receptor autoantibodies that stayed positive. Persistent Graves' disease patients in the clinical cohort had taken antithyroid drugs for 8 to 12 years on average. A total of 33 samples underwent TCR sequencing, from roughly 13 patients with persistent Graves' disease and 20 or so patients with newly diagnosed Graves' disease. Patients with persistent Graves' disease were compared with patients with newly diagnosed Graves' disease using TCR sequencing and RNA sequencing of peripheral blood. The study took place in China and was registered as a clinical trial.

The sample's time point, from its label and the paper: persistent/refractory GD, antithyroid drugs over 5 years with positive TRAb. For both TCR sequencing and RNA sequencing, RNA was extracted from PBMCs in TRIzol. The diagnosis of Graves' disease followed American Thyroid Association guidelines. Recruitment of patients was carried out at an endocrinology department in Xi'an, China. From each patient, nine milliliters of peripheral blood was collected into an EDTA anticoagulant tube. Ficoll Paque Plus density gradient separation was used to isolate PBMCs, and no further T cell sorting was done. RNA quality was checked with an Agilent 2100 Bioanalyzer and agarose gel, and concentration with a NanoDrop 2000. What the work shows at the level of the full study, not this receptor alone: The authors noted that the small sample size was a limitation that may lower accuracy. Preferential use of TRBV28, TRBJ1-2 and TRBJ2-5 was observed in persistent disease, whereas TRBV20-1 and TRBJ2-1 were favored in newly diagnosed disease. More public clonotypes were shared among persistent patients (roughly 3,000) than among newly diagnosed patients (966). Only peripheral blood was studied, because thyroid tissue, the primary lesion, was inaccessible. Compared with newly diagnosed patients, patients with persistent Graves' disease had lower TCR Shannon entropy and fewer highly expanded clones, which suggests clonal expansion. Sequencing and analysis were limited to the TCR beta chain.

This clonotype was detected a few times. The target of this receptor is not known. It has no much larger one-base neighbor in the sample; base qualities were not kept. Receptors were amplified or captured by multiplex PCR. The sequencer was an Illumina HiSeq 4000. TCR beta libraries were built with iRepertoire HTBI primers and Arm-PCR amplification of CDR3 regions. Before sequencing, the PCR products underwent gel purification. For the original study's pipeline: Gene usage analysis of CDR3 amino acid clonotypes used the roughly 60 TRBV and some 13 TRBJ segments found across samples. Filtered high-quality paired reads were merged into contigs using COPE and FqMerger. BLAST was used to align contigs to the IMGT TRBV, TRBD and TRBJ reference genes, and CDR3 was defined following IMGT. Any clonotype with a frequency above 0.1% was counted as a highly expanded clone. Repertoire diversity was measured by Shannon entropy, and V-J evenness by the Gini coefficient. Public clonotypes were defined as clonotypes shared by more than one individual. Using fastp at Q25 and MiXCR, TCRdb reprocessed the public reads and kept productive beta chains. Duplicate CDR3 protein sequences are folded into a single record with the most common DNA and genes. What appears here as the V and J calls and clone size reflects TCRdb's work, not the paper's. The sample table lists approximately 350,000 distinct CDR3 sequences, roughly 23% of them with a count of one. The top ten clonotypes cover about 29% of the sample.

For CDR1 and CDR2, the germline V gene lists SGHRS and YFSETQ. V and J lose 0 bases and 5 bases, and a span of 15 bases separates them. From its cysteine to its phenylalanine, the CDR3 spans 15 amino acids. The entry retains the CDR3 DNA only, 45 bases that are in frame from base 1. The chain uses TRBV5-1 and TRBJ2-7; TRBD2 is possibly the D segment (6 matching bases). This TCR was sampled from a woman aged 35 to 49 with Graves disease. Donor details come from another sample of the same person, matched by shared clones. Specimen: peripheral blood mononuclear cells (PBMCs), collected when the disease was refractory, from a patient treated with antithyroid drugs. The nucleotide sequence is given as TGCGCCAGCAGCTTGGAGGGACTCCGAGGCAACGAGCAGTACTTC. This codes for CASSLEGLRGNEQYF.